These 7 T cell receptor beta chains originate from one sample sequenced in a study of cytomegalovirus exposure and HLA in healthy donors. This PCR relied on a set of 60 Vbeta primers and 13 Jbeta primers. TCRdb keeps only in-frame clones here, not all; method: immunoSEQ multiplex PCR. Recorded here are some 130,000 clones; the top ten clones represent over 1.5%. Sample: PBMCs. Source of these receptors: a man younger than 35 in good health and CMV-seronegative.

This sequence joins TRBV21-1 and TRBJ2-4; the table names TRBD2, a call not compared with the DNA. TRBV21-1 constitutes a pseudogene. The CDR3 sequence is 17 residues long. DNA for the CDR3: TGTGCCAGCACCCCTAACCAGAGGGCCTGGGCCAAAAACATTCAGTACTTC. Encoded protein: CASTPNQRAWAKNIQYF.

The V gene is TRBV10-3, the J gene TRBJ2-7; possibly TRBD1 for D (6 bases). The ends were cut back, 6 bases at V and 3 bases at J, with 9 bases in the middle. This CDR3 contains 12 residues. Germline V CDR1 and CDR2: ENHRY, SYGVKD. CDR3 coding DNA: TGTGCCATCAGGGAACAGGGCTACGAGCAGTACTTC. Its translation: CAIREQGYEQYF.

The chain is built from TRBV5-1 and TRBJ2-2, with a weak D call TRBD1 (6 bases). V was cut by 2 bases and J by 1 base, with 9 bases left in between. CDR1 is SGHRS and CDR2 is YFSETQ in the germline V gene. The CDR3 is made up of 15 amino acids. The CDR3 DNA sequence: TGCGCCAGCAGCTTAAGGGGACAGAACACCGGGGAGCTGTTTTTT. Protein product: CASSLRGQNTGELFF. Full variable domain (missing parts from reference TRBV5-1 and TRBJ2-2): KAGVTQTPRYLIKTRGQQVTLSCSPISGHRSVSWYQQTPGQGLQFLFEYFSETQRNKGNFPGRFSGRQFSNSRSEMNVSTLELGDSALYLCASSLRGQNTGELFFGEGSRLTVL.

The genes are TRBV2 and TRBJ2-1; TRBD2 agrees at 14 bases. The length of the CDR3 is 17 residues. Germline CDR1 is SNHLY and CDR2 is FYNNEI. Losses at the gene ends were 6 bases for V and 7 bases for J; bases not matched to a gene: 11. The CDR3 nucleotides are TGTGCCAGCAGGAGCTGGACTAGCGGGAGGAATATGAATGAGCAGTTCTTC. This codes for CASRSWTSGRNMNEQFF.

The chain couples TRBV4-2 to TRBJ2-5; D is ambiguous. Judging by the DNA end, TRBJ2-7 fits better; the J call may be wrong. The CDR3 consists of 14 residues. Germline V gene sequence: CDR1 LGHNA, CDR2 YNFKEQ. This chain's CDR3 is CASSQDQDAYEQYF. Written as DNA, the CDR3 is TGTGCCAGCAGCCAAGATCAGGATGCCTACGAGCAGTACTTC.

The chain has TRBV11-3 and TRBJ2-3; TRBD2 matches at 10 bases. The germline V gene encodes CDR1 SGHNT and CDR2 YENEEA. The junction had 8 bases not matched to a gene; V was cut back by 0 bases and J by 5 bases. The CDR3 covers 17 residues. In DNA, the CDR3 is TGTGCCAGCAGCTTAGATCTTCGGGGACTAGCGAAAGATACGCAGTATTTT. Protein sequence: CASSLDLRGLAKDTQYF.

CDR3 amino acids: CAWSPAWGFNEKLFF. CDR3 bases: TGTGCCTGGAGTCCAGCGTGGGGCTTTAATGAAAAACTGTTTTTT. The J gene is TRBJ1-4, the V gene TRBV30, with a weak D call TRBD1 (5 bases). Germline V gene data show CDR1 as GTSNPN and CDR2 as SVGIG (reference sequence). CDR3 size: 15 residues. Trimming took 2 bases from V and 4 from J, leaving 14 bases between them.